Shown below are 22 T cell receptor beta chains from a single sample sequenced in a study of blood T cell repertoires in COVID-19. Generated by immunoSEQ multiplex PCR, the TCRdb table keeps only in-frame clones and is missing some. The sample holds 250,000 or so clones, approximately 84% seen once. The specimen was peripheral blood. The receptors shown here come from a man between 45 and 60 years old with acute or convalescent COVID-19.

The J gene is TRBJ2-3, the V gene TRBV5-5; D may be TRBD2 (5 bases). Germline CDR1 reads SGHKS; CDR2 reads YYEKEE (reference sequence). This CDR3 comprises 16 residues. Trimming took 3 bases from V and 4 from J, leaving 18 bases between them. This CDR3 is CASSSIATRVPDTQYF. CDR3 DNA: TGTGCCAGCAGCTCGATAGCGACGAGAGTGCCAGATACGCAGTATTTT.

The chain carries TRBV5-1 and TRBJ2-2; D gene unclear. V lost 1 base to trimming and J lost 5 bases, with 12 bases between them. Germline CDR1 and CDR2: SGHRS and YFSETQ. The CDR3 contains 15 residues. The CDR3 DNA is TGCGCCAGCAGCTTGTCCCCCAGAATTACCGGGGAGCTGTTTTTT. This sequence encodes CASSLSPRITGELFF.

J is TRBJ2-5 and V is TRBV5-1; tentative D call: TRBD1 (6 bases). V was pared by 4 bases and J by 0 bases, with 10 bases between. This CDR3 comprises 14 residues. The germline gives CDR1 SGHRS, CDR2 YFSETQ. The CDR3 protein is CASSPRQDQETQYF. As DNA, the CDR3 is TGCGCCAGCAGCCCCCGACAGGACCAAGAGACCCAGTACTTC.

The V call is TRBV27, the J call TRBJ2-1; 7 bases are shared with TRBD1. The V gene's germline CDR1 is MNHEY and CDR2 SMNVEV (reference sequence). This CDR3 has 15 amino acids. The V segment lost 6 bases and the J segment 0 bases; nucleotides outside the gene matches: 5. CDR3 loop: CASRMGQTSYNEQFF. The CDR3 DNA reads TGTGCCAGCAGGATGGGACAGACCTCCTACAATGAGCAGTTCTTC.

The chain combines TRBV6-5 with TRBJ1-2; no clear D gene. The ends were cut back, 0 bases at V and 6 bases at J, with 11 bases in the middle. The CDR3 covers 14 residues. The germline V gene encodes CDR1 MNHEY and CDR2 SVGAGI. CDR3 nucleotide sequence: TGTGCCAGCAGTTACTCGAAAGGACTCAATGGCTACACCTTC. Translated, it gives CASSYSKGLNGYTF.

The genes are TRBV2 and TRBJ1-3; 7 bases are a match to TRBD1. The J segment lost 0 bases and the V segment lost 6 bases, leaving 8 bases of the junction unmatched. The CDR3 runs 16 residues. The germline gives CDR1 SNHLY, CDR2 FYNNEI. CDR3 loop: CASSGDRASSGNTIYF. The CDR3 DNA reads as TGTGCCAGCAGCGGGGACAGAGCGAGCTCTGGAAACACCATATATTTT.

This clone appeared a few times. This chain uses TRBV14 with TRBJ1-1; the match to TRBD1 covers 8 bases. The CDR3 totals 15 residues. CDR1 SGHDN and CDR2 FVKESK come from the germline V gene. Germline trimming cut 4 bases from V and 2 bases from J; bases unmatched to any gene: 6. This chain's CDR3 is CASSPWTGLNTEAFF. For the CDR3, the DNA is TGTGCCAGCAGCCCTTGGACAGGGCTCAACACTGAAGCTTTCTTT. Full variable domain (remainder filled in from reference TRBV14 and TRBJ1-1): EAGVTQFPSHSVIEKGQTVTLRCDPISGHDNLYWYRRVMGKEIKFLLHFVKESKQDESGMPNNRFLAERTGGTYSTLKVQPAELEDSGVYFCASSPWTGLNTEAFFGQGTRLTVV.

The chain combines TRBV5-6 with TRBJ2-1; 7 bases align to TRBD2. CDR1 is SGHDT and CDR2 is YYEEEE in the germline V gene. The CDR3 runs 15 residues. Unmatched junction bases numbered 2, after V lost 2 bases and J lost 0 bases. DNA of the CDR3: TGTGCCAGCAGCTTTCGCGGGGGCTCCTACAATGAGCAGTTCTTC. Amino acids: CASSFRGGSYNEQFF. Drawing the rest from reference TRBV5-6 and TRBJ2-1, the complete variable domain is DAGVTQSPTHLIKTRGQQVTLRCSPKSGHDTVSWYQQALGQGPQFIFQYYEEEERQRGNFPDRFSGHQFPNYSSELNVNALLLGDSALYLCASSFRGGSYNEQFFGPGTRLTVL.

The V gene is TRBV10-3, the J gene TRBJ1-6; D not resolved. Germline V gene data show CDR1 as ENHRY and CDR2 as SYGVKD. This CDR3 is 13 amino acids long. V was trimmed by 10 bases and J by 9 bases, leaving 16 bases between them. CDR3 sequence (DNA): TGTGCCAATCAGAGGGAGGGCAGTTCACCCCTCCACTTT. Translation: CANQREGSSPLHF.

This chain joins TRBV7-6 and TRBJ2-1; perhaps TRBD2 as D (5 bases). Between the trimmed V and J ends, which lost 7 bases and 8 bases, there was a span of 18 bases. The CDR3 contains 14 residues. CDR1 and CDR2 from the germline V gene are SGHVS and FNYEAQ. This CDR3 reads CASTVHSPGDEQFF. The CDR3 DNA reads TGTGCCAGCACTGTACACAGCCCCGGGGATGAGCAGTTCTTC.

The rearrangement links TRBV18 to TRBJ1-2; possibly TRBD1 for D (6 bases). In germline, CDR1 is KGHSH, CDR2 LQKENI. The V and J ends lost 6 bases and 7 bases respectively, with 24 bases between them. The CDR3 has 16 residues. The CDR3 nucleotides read TGTGCCAGCTCCCCCCTTCAGGCAGGGGACGTCCCTGGCTACACCTTC. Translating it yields CASSPLQAGDVPGYTF.

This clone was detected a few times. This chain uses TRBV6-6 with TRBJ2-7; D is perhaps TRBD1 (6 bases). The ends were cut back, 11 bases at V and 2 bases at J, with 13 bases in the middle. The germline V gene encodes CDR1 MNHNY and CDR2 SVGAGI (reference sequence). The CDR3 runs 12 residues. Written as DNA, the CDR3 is TGTGCCGCAACACAGGGACCCTACGAGCAGTACTTC. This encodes CAATQGPYEQYF.

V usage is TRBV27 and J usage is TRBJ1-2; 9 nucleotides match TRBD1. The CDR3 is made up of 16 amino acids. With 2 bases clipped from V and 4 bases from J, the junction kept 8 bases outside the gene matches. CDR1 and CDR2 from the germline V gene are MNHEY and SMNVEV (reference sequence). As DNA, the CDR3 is TGTGCCAGCAGTTTAGCGGGAACAGGGGGCGCCTATGGCTACACCTTC. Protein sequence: CASSLAGTGGAYGYTF.

The CDR3 nucleotides are TGTGCCAGCAGCTTAGGGGGGCCCAACACTGAAGCTTTCTTT. Encoded protein: CASSLGGPNTEAFF. The chain carries TRBV11-3 and TRBJ1-1; possibly TRBD1 for D (6 bases). The CDR3 is 14 residues long. CDR1 and CDR2 (germline): SGHNT, YENEEA. Trimming stripped 1 base from V and 2 bases from J, with 8 bases between.

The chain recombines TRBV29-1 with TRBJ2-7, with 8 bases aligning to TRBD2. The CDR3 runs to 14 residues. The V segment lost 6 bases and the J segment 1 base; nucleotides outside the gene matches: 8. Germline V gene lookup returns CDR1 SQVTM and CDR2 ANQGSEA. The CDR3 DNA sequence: TGCAGCGTGGCGGGGGGCTCTAAATCCTACGAGCAGTACTTC. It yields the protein CSVAGGSKSYEQYF.

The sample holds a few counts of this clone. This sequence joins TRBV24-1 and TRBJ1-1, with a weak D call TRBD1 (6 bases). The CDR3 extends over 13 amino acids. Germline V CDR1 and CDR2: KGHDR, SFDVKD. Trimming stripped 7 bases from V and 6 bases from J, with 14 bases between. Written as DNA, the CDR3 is TGTGCCACCAGACGAAACAGGGAGCCTGAAGCTTTCTTT. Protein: CATRRNREPEAFF.

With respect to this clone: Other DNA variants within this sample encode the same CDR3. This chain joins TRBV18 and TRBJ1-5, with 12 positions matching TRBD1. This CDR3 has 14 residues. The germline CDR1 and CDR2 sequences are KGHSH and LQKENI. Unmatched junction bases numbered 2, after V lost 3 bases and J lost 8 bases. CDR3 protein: CASSPGQGAKPQHF. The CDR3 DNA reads TGTGCCAGCTCACCGGGACAGGGGGCTAAGCCCCAGCATTTT.

The DNA for the CDR3 is TGCGCCAGCAGTTCCTACTCAGGGGGAACCGGGGAGCTGTTTTTT. Amino acids: CASSSYSGGTGELFF. This sequence joins TRBV10-1 and TRBJ2-2, with TRBD1 matching over 7 bases. The trim removed 5 bases at V and 5 bases at J, leaving 8 bases unmatched. The germline gives CDR1 WNHNN, CDR2 SYGVQD (reference sequence). CDR3 length: 15 residues.

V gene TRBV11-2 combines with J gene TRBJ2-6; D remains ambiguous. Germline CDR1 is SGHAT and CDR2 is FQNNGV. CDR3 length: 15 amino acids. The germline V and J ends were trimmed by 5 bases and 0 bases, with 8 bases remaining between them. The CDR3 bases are TGTGCCAGCAGCCCGAGGTTCTCTGGGGCCAACGTCCTGACTTTC. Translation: CASSPRFSGANVLTF.

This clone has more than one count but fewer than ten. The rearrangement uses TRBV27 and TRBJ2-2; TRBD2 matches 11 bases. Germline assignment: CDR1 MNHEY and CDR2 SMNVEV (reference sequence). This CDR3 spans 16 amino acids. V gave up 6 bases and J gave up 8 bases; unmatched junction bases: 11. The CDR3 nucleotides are TGTGCCAGCAGGCTAATAGCGGGGGGGCCTTTAGGGGAGCTGTTTTTT. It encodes CASRLIAGGPLGELFF.

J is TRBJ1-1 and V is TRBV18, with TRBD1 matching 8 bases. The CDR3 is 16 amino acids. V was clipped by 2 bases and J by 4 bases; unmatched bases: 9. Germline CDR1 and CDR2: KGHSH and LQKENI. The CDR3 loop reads CASSPDGQGWGTEAFF. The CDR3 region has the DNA TGTGCCAGCTCACCAGACGGACAGGGTTGGGGCACTGAAGCTTTCTTT.

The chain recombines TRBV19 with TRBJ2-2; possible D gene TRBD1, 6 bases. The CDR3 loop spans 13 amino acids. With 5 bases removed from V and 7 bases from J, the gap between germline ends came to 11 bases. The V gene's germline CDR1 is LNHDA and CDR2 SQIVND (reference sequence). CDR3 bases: TGTGCCAGTAGTTCACAGGGTAACGGGGAGCTGTTTTTT. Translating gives CASSSQGNGELFF.